A selection of T cell receptor beta chains follows, all from one sample in a study of T cells after yellow fever vaccination. A single record per CDR3 protein comes from TCRdb applying MiXCR to the 5' RACE reads. The sample includes about 320,000 distinct CDR3 sequences, about 11% seen only once; the top ten take 2.5% to 4%. Source: CD4+ T cells sorted from PBMCs, taken 45 days after the yellow fever booster vaccination. These receptors came from a man aged 18 to 35 who received the YFV17D yellow fever vaccine. Both conserved end residues are part of each CDR3. A D gene is named only where the DNA matches it firmly. The size entry is marked missing in some rows and otherwise reads once, few, many or a size class.

d_gene	abundance	v_gene	j_gene	CDR3nt	CDR3aa
TRBD1	.	TRBV5-4	TRBJ1-2	TGTGCCAGCAGCCTCAGGGGGGAGGACTATGGCTACACCTTC	CASSLRGEDYGYTF
.	.	TRBV7-2	TRBJ2-3	TGTGCCAGCAGCTTAGCCATGAGTTCCGCAAAAACGCAGTATTTT	CASSLAMSSAKTQYF
.	.	TRBV27	TRBJ1-2	TGTGCCAGCAGTTTAAAGGGGGTGGGTTATGGCTACACCTTC	CASSLKGVGYGYTF
.	few	TRBV28	TRBJ2-1	TGTGCCAGCAGGGGAGGGGGCCCACAACTTGAGCAGTTCTTC	CASRGGGPQLEQFF
TRBD2	.	TRBV5-1	TRBJ2-1	TGCGCCAGCAGCTTGGGCAGCCTAGCGGGGGCCGATGAGCAGTTCTTC	CASSLGSLAGADEQFF
TRBD2	.	TRBV7-2	TRBJ2-1	TGTGCCAGCAGCTTACGAGCGGGGGAGGACAATGAGCAGTTCTTC	CASSLRAGEDNEQFF
TRBD2	.	TRBV3-1	TRBJ2-5	TGTGCCAGCAGCCTACTAAGCGGGGGGAAGACCCAGTACTTC	CASSLLSGGKTQYF
TRBD1	few	TRBV4-3	TRBJ1-2	TGCGCCAGCAGCCCGAAGACCGGACAGGGGCAGGGCTACACCTTC	CASSPKTGQGQGYTF
.	many	TRBV7-6	TRBJ2-3	TGTGCCAGCAGCTTGGGGGGGGCTAGCACAGATACGCAGTATTTT	CASSLGGASTDTQYF
.	.	TRBV14	TRBJ2-3	TGTGCCAGCAGCCTTGGCGACAGAGACACAGATACGCAGTATTTT	CASSLGDRDTDTQYF
.	many	TRBV5-4	TRBJ1-1	TGTGCCAGCAGCAAGGACACTTACACTGAAGCTTTCTTT	CASSKDTYTEAFF
.	few	TRBV7-9	TRBJ2-1	TGTGCCAGCAGCCTACAGAATGAGCAGTTCTTC	CASSLQNEQFF
.	.	TRBV5-1	TRBJ1-2	TGCGCCAGCAGCTTGGAGGCATCAGTCAACCTACCCTATGGCTACACCTTC	CASSLEASVNLPYGYTF
.	.	TRBV7-9	TRBJ2-7	TGTGCCAGCAGCTTAATCGGCGAGCAGTACTTC	CASSLIGEQYF
TRBD1	.	TRBV29-1	TRBJ1-5	TGCAGCGTTGAAGTAGGGACAGGGGTGCCCCAGCATTTT	CSVEVGTGVPQHF
TRBD2	few	TRBV5-1	TRBJ2-7	TGCGCCAGCAGCTTAACTCCTAGCGGGGGGCCCTACGAGCAGTACTTC	CASSLTPSGGPYEQYF
.	.	TRBV7-9	TRBJ2-1	TGTGCCAGCAGCTTAGAGCAGGGCTCGGCTGAGCAGTTCTTC	CASSLEQGSAEQFF
TRBD2	.	TRBV12-3/TRBV12-4	TRBJ2-7	TGTGCCAGCAGTTTTCGGGTAGGAGCGGGGGGGCCGTCCTACGAGCAGTACTTC	CASSFRVGAGGPSYEQYF
.	.	TRBV5-1	TRBJ2-2	TGCGCCAGCAGCGTTGAAGAGACCGGGGAGCTGTTTTTT	CASSVEETGELFF
TRBD2	.	TRBV20-1	TRBJ2-5	TGCAGTGCTAGCTCCGTAGCGGGAACTCAAGAGACCCAGTACTTC	CSASSVAGTQETQYF
.	many	TRBV11-1	TRBJ2-3	TGTGCCAGCAGGGGGTTCACAGATACGCAGTATTTT	CASRGFTDTQYF
.	.	TRBV7-8	TRBJ2-5	TGTGCCAGCAGCTTGAATCAGTTTCCAACCTTTCAAGAGACCCAGTACTTC	CASSLNQFPTFQETQYF
.	.	TRBV10-3	TRBJ2-3	TGTGCCATCAGCAGGGGCTCAGATACGCAGTATTTT	CAISRGSDTQYF
TRBD1	.	TRBV7-6	TRBJ2-5	TGTGCCAGCAGCCCCATCTGGGACAGGGCGGAGACCCAGTACTTC	CASSPIWDRAETQYF
.	.	TRBV7-2	TRBJ1-2	TGTGCCAGCAGCCCCCGTCTCAAGTACAGCTACACCTTC	CASSPRLKYSYTF
TRBD2	many	TRBV12-3/TRBV12-4	TRBJ2-1	TGTGCCAGCAGTTTTGAGAGCGGGGGAGATGAGCAGTTCTTC	CASSFESGGDEQFF
.	few	TRBV7-9	TRBJ2-1	TGTGCCAGCAGCTTAGTTGGGGTGCGGAATGAGCAGTTCTTC	CASSLVGVRNEQFF
.	.	TRBV7-2	TRBJ1-2	TGTGCCAGCAGCTACGAAAACGGGGCAATCTATGGCTACACCTTC	CASSYENGAIYGYTF
.	.	TRBV29-1	TRBJ1-1	TGCAGCGTTGAAGGGGGTGGCGAAGGGGGCACTGAAGCTTTCTTT	CSVEGGGEGGTEAFF
.	.	TRBV5-1	TRBJ2-6	TGCGCCAGCAGAAGTTCAGGGACGGGGGCCAACGTCCTGACTTTC	CASRSSGTGANVLTF
TRBD2	many	TRBV4-2	TRBJ2-1	TGTGCCAGCAGCCTCCGGGTAGCGGGCGGGGGGGAAAATGAGCAGTTCTTC	CASSLRVAGGGENEQFF
TRBD1	.	TRBV5-1	TRBJ1-2	TGCGCCAGCAGCCAGGACAGGCTTAACTATGGCTACACCTTC	CASSQDRLNYGYTF
TRBD2	.	TRBV6-6	TRBJ2-7	TGTGCCAGCAGTTACGGGCTAGCGGGGTGGGAGCAGTACTTC	CASSYGLAGWEQYF
TRBD1	.	TRBV7-9	TRBJ2-5	TGTGCCAGCAGCTGGGGACAGCTCCAAGAGACCCAGTACTTC	CASSWGQLQETQYF
TRBD1	few	TRBV11-3	TRBJ1-6	TGTGCCAGCAGCGTCAAACAGGGGAAGAAAGATAATTCACCCCTCCACTTT	CASSVKQGKKDNSPLHF
.	many	TRBV7-9	TRBJ2-5	TGTGCCAGCAGCTATTGGGCCGTGCAAGAGACCCAGTACTTC	CASSYWAVQETQYF
.	few	TRBV7-2	TRBJ1-5	TGTGCCAGCAGCTTAGCGCGCACAGGGTGGGACAATCAGCCCCAGCATTTT	CASSLARTGWDNQPQHF
TRBD2	.	TRBV27	TRBJ2-2	TGTGCCAGCAGTCGGCGGGGGGCCGTATTGAACACCGGGGAGCTGTTTTTT	CASSRRGAVLNTGELFF
.	few	TRBV7-9	TRBJ2-3	TGTGCCAGCAGCTTAGTCGAGTCCCTGGATACGCAGTATTTT	CASSLVESLDTQYF
TRBD1	.	TRBV7-9	TRBJ1-1	TGTGCCAGCAGCACCGGGACAGGGGCTTACACTGAAGCTTTCTTT	CASSTGTGAYTEAFF